The entry below describes one T cell receptor beta chain. Its target is not known. TCR beta CDR3 regions were amplified from RNA transcripts. The study used the HTBI primer set for a first-round RT-PCR of the TCR CDR3. One entry per CDR3 protein results from TCRdb running MiXCR on the multiplex PCR reads. The sample contains around 260,000 distinct CDR3 sequences, 20% to 25% of which appear only once. Predating any ophthalmopathy symptoms, the blood sample was taken at first hyperthyroidism diagnosis. The data originate from a study of T cells in Graves' hyperthyroidism and ophthalmopathy. At the level of the study: Staff took peripheral blood when the initial diagnosis was made, before any treatment began.

Germline CDR1 and CDR2: SGHVS and FQNEAQ. Trimming took 5 bases from V and 6 from J, leaving 14 bases between them. The CDR3 is 13 amino acids. Study-level points and caveats: The model forecast ophthalmopathy, anticipating it by a median 6.5 months before onset. A model using 13 V-J features told ophthalmopathy apart from stable hyperthyroidism.

This clonotype was obtained from a man aged 40-49 years with Graves' hyperthyroidism that later progressed to Graves' ophthalmopathy. The sequenced material came from blood. The rearrangement uses TRBV7-8 and TRBJ2-7; weak D call: TRBD1 (6 bases). CDR3 residues: CASSPGTYSEQYF. The CDR3 coding sequence is TGTGCCAGCAGCCCAGGGACATACTCCGAGCAGTACTTC.